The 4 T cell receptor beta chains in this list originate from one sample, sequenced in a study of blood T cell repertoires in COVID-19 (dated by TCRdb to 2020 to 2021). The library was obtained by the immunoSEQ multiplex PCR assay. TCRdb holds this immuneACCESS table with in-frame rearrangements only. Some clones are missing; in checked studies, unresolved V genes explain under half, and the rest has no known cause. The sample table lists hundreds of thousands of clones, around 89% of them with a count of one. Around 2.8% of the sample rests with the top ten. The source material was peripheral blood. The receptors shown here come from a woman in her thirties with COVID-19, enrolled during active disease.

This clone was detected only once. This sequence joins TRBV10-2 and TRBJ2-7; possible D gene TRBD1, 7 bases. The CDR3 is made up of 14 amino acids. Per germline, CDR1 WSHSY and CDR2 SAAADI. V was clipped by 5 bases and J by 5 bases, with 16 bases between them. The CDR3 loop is CASSLDREVNEQYV. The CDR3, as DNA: TGCGCCAGCAGTCTCGACAGGGAGGTTAACGAGCAGTACGTC.

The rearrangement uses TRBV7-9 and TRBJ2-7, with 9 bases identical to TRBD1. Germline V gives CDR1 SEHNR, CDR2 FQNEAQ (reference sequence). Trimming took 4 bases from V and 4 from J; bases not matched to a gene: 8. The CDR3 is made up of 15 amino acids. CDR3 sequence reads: CASSSSRDRVYEQYV. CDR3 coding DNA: TGTGCCAGCAGCTCTTCCCGGGACAGGGTATACGAGCAGTACGTC.

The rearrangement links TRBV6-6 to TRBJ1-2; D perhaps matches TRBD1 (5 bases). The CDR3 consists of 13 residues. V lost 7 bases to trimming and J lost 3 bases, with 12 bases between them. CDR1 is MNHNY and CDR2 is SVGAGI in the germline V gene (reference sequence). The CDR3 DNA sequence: TGTGCCAGCAAAATGGACACTGACTATGGCTACACCTTC. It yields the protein CASKMDTDYGYTF.

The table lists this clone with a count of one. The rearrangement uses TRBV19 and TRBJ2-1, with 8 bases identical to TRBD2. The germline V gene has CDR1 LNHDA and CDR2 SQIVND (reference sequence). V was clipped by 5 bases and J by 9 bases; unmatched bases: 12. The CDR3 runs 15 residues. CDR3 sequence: CASSVWTSLQGEQFF. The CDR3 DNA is TGTGCCAGTAGTGTATGGACTAGCCTCCAGGGTGAGCAGTTCTTC.